This T cell receptor beta chain was sequenced for a study of blood T cell repertoires in COVID-19. Study-level information: Both acute and convalescent COVID-19 samples were obtained from the United States, Italy and Spain. T cells, B-cell-depleted T cells, or PBMCs supplied cDNA or gDNA.

In the study's own analysis: Using reference gene primer amplification, nucleated cell counts were estimated. TCRdb's copy holds only in-frame clones and misses some; the assay was immunoSEQ multiplex PCR. Clone size and the V and J calls come from that table; the DNA yielded D and trimming. Of about 440,000 clones in the sample, roughly 87% were seen once. Enrollees, about 18 to 89 years old, lived in 20 to 25 US areas. Trimming pared 0 bases from V and 0 bases from J, leaving 3 bases between. The CDR3 is 13 amino acids. From germline, CDR1 is SGHRS and CDR2 YFSETQ. The gene calls are TRBV5-1 and TRBJ1-1; D gene ambiguous. Sequences were obtained from PBMCs or T cells enriched from blood (not recorded which). This sequence originates from a woman aged 18-29 years with acute COVID-19. DNA for the CDR3: TGCGCCAGCAGCTTGGGTATGAACACTGAAGCTTTCTTT. This translates into CASSLGMNTEAFF.